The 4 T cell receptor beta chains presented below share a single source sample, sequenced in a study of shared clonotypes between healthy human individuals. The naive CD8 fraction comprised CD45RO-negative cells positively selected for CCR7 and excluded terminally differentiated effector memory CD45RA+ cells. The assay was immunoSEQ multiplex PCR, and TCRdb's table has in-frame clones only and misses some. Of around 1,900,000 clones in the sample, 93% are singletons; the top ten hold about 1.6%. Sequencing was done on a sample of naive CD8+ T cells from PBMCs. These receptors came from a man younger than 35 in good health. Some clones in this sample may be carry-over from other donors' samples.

The DNA of the CDR3 is TGTGCCAGCAGTGCCGGGCCCAAGGCCGATACGCAGTATTTT. Its translation: CASSAGPKADTQYF. The chain joins TRBV9 to TRBJ2-3; no clear D gene. V lost 5 bases and J lost 6, with 16 bases in between. This CDR3 region has 14 residues. Germline loops: CDR1 SGDLS, CDR2 YYNGEE.

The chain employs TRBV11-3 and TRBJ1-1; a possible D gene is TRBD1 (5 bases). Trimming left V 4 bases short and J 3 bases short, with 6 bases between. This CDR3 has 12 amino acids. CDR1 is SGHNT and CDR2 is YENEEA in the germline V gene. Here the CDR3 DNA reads TGTGCCAGCAGCTCCAGGGACACTGAAGCTTTCTTT. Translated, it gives CASSSRDTEAFF.

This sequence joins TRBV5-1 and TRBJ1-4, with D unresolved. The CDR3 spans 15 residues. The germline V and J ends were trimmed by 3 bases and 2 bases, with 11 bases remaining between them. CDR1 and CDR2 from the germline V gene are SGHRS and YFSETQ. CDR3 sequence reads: CASSSTALTNEKLFF. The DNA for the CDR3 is TGCGCCAGCAGCTCGACTGCTCTTACTAATGAAAAACTGTTTTTT.

The CDR3 here is CASSQGTVYEQYF. The CDR3 coding sequence is TGTGCCAGCAGCCAAGGGACAGTCTACGAGCAGTACTTC. V usage is TRBV14 and J usage is TRBJ2-7, with D tentatively TRBD1 (6 bases). The CDR3 covers 13 residues. Trimming cost V 1 base and J 3 bases, with 7 bases left between them. CDR1 is SGHDN and CDR2 is FVKESK in the germline V gene. Full variable domain (remainder filled in from reference TRBV14 and TRBJ2-7): EAGVTQFPSHSVIEKGQTVTLRCDPISGHDNLYWYRRVMGKEIKFLLHFVKESKQDESGMPNNRFLAERTGGTYSTLKVQPAELEDSGVYFCASSQGTVYEQYFGPGTRLTVT.